Listed here is a single TCR beta chain. Original handling: Amplification of reference gene primers provided the estimated nucleated cell counts. Profiled with immunoSEQ multiplex PCR; TCRdb holds only in-frame clones, not every one. V and J calls and clone size come straight from that table; D and trimming were deduced from the DNA. The sample has more than 200,000 clones, about 91% seen once. This entry comes from a study of blood T cell repertoires in COVID-19. Looking at the study overall: Researchers got acute and convalescent COVID-19 samples from the United States, Italy and Spain. T cells, B-cell-depleted T cells, or PBMCs provided the cDNA or gDNA that served as material.

V shed 7 bases and J shed 2 bases, with 11 bases lying between them. Germline V lookup: CDR1 MGHRA, CDR2 YSYEKL. The CDR3 totals 13 residues. The Seattle patients, enrolled during active infection, were followed longitudinally. Sequenced material: peripheral blood. This chain uses TRBV4-1 with TRBJ2-5, with D possibly being TRBD1 (6 bases). This TCR was sampled from a woman in her thirties with COVID-19, enrolled during active disease. The CDR3 sequence is CASKGQNQETQYF. CDR3 bases: TGCGCCAGCAAAGGACAGAATCAAGAGACCCAGTACTTC.